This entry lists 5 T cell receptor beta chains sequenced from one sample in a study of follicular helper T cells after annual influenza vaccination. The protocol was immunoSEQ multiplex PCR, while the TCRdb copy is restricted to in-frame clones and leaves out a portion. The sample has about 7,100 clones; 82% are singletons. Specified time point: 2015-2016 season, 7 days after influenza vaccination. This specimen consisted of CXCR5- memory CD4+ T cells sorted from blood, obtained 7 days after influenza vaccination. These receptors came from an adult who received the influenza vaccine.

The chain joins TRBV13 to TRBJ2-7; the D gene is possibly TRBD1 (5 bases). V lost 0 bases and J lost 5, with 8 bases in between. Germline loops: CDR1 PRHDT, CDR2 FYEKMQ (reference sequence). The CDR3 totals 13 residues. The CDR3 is CASSLGGLDEQYF. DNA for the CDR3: TGTGCCAGCAGCTTAGGGGGGCTGGACGAGCAGTACTTC.

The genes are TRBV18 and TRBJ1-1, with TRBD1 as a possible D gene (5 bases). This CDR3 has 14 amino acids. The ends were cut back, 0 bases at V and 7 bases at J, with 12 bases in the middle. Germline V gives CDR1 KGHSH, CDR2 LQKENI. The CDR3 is CASSPPVGVREAFF. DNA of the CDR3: TGTGCCAGCTCACCACCGGTGGGGGTTCGTGAAGCTTTCTTT.

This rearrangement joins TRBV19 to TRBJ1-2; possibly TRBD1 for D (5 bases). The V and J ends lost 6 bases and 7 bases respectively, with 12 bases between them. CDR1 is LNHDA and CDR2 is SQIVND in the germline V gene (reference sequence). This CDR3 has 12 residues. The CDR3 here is CASSGTAGGYTF. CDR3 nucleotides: TGTGCCAGTAGCGGGACTGCGGGTGGCTACACCTTC.

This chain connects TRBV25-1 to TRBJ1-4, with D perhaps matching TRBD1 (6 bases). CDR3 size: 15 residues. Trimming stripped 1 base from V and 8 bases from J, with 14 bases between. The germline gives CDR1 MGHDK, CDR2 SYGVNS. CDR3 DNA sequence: TGTGCCAGCAGTGAATTGAACAGGGTGGAAGAAAAACTGTTTTTT. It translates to CASSELNRVEEKLFF.

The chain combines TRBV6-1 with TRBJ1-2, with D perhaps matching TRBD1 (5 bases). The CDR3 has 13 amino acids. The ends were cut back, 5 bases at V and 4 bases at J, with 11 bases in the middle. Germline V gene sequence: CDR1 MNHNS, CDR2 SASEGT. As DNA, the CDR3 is TGTGCCAGCAGTTCCGGGACGACCTATGGCTACACCTTC. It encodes CASSSGTTYGYTF.